This TCR beta chain was sequenced for a study of T cell responses to AZD1222 COVID-19 vaccine. Profiling relied on immunoSEQ multiplex PCR, and the TCRdb table lists in-frame clones only, not all of them. The sample shows 140,000 to 150,000 clones, roughly 90% of them seen only once. Trimming took off 0 bases at V and 1 base at J, with 10 bases between the two ends. The V gene's germline CDR1 is SGHRS and CDR2 YFSETQ. The CDR3 consists of 15 residues. Study findings and constraints: The donors showed a predominance of white British ancestry and of females, with possible underestimation of clonal diversity. Repertoires were obtained solely post-peak T cell response. Targets within unmutated variant regions were reportedly found for nearly half of spike-specific TCRs. Spike regions recognized by vaccine-associated CD4 TCRs spanned the protein, led by 160-218 and 743-854.

Only a few counts were recorded for this clone. What it recognizes is unknown. The chain uses TRBV5-1 and TRBJ1-1; possibly TRBD1 for D (6 bases). The sequenced sample was peripheral blood, obtained on day 0 of AZD1222 vaccination. This sequence originates from an adult in good health. The CDR3 DNA follows: TGCGCCAGCAGCTTGGCAGGGGCACGGAACACTGAAGCTTTCTTT. Translating gives CASSLAGARNTEAFF.